The subject of this entry is one T cell receptor beta chain. This clonotype has more than one count but fewer than ten. Its cognate antigen has yet to be identified. Within one base of it there is no much larger clone, and no base qualities were kept. Counted from cysteine to phenylalanine, this CDR3 has 17 amino acids. CDR3 DNA is the only sequence kept; it has 51 bases, read in frame from the first base. Trimming accounts for 5 bases at V and 12 bases at J, while the number of junction bases matched to no gene is 21. CDR1 and CDR2 were assigned from the germline V gene as MNHEY and SVGEGT. This record belongs to a study of blood T cells in healthy people across ages (dated by TCRdb to 2014 to 2015). Context from the whole study: Template switching captured roughly one uniquely barcoded TCR beta cDNA molecule per two T cells in model experiments. The study measured age-related changes in TCR beta repertoire diversity using deep sequencing normalized with unique cDNA molecular identifiers. The donors were divided into four age groups: young (average approximately 15 years), middle-aged (about 40), aged (about 61) and long-lived (about 79). To avoid experimental bias, donors of different ages were distributed randomly across sequencing lanes. Using the same blood draw, the study looked at two additional independent replicas of 1 million unique cDNA reads for two donors, one aged 18 to 29 and the other aged 80 or older.

Receptors were amplified or captured by 5' RACE. For sequencing, an Illumina HiSeq 2500 was employed. The second PCR ran for roughly 7 to 11 cycles and used a J-beta primer mix along with a sample-barcoded 5' primer. A unique molecular identifier was introduced onto each TCR beta cDNA molecule by a template-switch 5' adaptor carrying 12 random nucleotides. At least 2.5 million CDR3-containing paired-end reads were obtained from each sample. The Mint cDNA synthesis kit, primed by a TRBC-specific oligonucleotide, was used to synthesize first-strand cDNA from all RNA. After uracil-DNA glycosylase treatment, a first 18-cycle PCR used universal primers M1SS and BC2_uni_R on all cDNA. The authors' pipeline ran thus. For normalization, 1 million high-quality reads, each with a distinct molecular identifier, were randomly selected from each sample. Reads sharing molecular identifiers were discarded rather than binned into consensus sequences. MiTCR, with a Q25 quality threshold and the strictest error-elimination algorithm, was used for CDR3 identification, clonotype clustering and error correction. A nonparametric unseen species model using Euler transformation provided a lower-bound estimate of total TCR beta diversity. TCRdb trimmed public reads at Q25 via fastp, called clones via MiXCR and kept in-frame beta chains. One record per CDR3 amino acid sequence lists the most common genes and DNA. The V and J calls come from TCRdb's annotation, not from the publication. The sample includes approximately 690,000 distinct CDR3 sequences, with around 41% observed a single time. Of the sample, about 30% is held by the ten largest clones.

Donors were 39 systemically healthy Caucasian individuals from Russia aged roughly 6 to 100 years. Each donor gave roughly 9 milliliters of peripheral blood, drawn into EDTA-treated Vacutainer tubes. Ficoll-Paque density-gradient centrifugation was used to isolate PBMCs, with at least 7 million per sample. Trizol reagent was used to extract total RNA from the PBMCs, yielding at least 5 micrograms per sample. For every donor, an aliquot of PBMCs went through flow cytometry to measure the percentages of naive CD45RAhigh/CD27high T cells. Broad study findings and their caveats: There was a strong correlation between observed TCR beta diversity and the percentage of naive T cells measured by flow cytometry. Estimates of total diversity based on one million sequenced T cells were considered lower bounds and underestimates. Conclusive comparison of naive and antigen-experienced compartments was prevented by the profiling of bulk unsorted PBMCs. Because the CMV infection status of the donors was unknown, age-related changes in expanded clonotypes may potentially have been confounded. Observed TCR beta diversity per million T cells fell roughly linearly with age, and a significant reduction was already apparent by age approximately 40. Compared with the aged group, the long-lived group had more naive CD4+ T cells, fewer expanded clones and increased TCR diversity, a pattern suggesting age selection.

This sequence was found in a man older than 75 in good health. Sequenced sample: blood. The chain links TRBV6-2 or TRBV6-3 with TRBJ2-1; TRBD1 aligns with 8 central bases. The CDR3 has the sequence CASSPPHRGNNPYGQFF. The DNA sequence is as follows: TGTGCCAGCAGTCCTCCCCACAGGGGGAACAACCCTTACGGGCAGTTCTTC.